This TCR beta chain was retrieved from a study of T cells in Graves' hyperthyroidism and ophthalmopathy. Ten or more counts support this clonotype. The CDR3 extends over 14 amino acids. Trimming took off 7 bases at V and 5 bases at J, with 17 bases between the two ends. The study based diagnoses on clinical symptoms, serum thyroxine and TRAb, thyroid ultrasound and orbital computed tomography. Amplified TCR beta CDR3 regions derived from RNA transcripts. Carried out on the TCR CDR3, a first-round RT-PCR used the HTBI primer set. TCRdb recomputed calls from the multiplex PCR reads with MiXCR, one row per CDR3 protein. The sample lists approximately 380,000 distinct CDR3 sequences, 15% to 20% occurring once.

The source is a man aged 18 to 30 with Graves' ophthalmopathy. The rearrangement uses TRBV12-3 or TRBV12-4 and TRBJ1-1; tentatively, D is TRBD1 (5 bases). The sequencing input was blood. Here the CDR3 DNA reads TGTGCCAGCAAAAAGGACACCCACGGAACTGAAGCTTTCTTT. It specifies CASKKDTHGTEAFF.